Included here is one T cell receptor beta chain sequence, with context. The record originates from a study of monozygotic twins with inflammatory bowel disease. From its re-call of the 5' RACE reads, TCRdb lists each CDR3 protein once, without DNA. The sample table includes around 400,000 distinct CDR3 sequences. This CDR3 contains 16 residues. Germline loops: CDR1 DFQATT, CDR2 SNEGSKA (reference sequence). This chain connects TRBV20-1 to TRBJ2-3; TCRdb's assignment of TRBD1 cannot be checked, as there is no DNA. The sequence derives from a human donor with ulcerative colitis or Crohn's disease, or a healthy co-twin of an affected twin (not recorded which). The material sequenced was blood. CDR3 in amino acids: CSAPAKAARSTDTQYF.